The source of this TCR beta chain is a study of T-cell memory formation after mild COVID-19. The wider study: TCR clusters were largely donor specific.

The ends lost 1 base at V and 2 bases at J; junction bases unmatched: 1. The CDR3 contains 16 residues. CDR1 is MGHRA, CDR2 YSYEKL, per germline. 5'RACE, which relied on constant-segment primers, yielded TCR alpha and TCR beta cDNA libraries carrying sample barcodes and UMIs. Using its own MiXCR run on the 5' RACE reads, TCRdb lists one record per CDR3 protein. The sample has around 510,000 distinct CDR3 sequences, about 20% seen once; the top ten hold 7% to 9%. Study-wide findings and caveats: Mainly CM and EM harbored the contracting CD4+ clones; mainly EMRA harbored the CD8+ ones. CD4/CD8 balance held among clones contracting day 15 to 85, and later expanders leaned CD4+.

Notes on this clonotype: No antigen is known for it.

This clonotype was sampled from an adult woman who had mild COVID-19 (a few samples of this study predate the infection). Cell type and time point are not known. Sequencing input: PBMCs or a T cell subset sorted from them (not recorded which). The chain carries TRBV4-1 and TRBJ2-1; TRBD2 matches at 11 bases. The CDR3 region has the DNA TGCGCCAGCAGCCAAGGACTAGCGGGGACCTACAATGAGCAGTTCTTC. Its protein product is CASSQGLAGTYNEQFF.